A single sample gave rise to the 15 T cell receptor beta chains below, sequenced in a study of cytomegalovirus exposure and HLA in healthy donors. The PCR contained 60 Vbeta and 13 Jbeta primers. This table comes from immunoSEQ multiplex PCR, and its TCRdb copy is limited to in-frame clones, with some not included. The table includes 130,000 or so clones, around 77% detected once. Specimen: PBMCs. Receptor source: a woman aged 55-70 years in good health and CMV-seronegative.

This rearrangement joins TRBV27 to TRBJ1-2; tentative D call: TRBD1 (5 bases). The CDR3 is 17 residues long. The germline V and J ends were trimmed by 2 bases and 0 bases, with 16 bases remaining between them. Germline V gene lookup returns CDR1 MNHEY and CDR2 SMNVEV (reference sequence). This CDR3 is CASSLQGNTASNYGYTF. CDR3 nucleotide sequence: TGTGCCAGCAGTTTACAGGGAAATACCGCCTCTAACTATGGCTACACCTTC.

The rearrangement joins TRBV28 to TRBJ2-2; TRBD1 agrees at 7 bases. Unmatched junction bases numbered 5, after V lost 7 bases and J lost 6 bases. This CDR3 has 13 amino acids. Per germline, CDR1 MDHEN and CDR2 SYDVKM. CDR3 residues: CASTSTGAGELFF. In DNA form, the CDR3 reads TGTGCCAGCACGTCTACAGGGGCCGGGGAGCTGTTTTTT.

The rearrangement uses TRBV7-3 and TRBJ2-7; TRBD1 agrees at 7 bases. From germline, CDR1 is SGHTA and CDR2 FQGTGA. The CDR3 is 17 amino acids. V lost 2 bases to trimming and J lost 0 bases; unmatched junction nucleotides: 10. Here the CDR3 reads CASSLYSRGQSSYEQYF. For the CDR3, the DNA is TGTGCCAGCAGCTTATATTCGAGGGGGCAGAGCTCCTACGAGCAGTACTTC. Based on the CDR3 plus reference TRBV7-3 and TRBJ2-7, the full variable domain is GAGVSQTPSNKVTEKGKYVELRCDPISGHTALYWYRQSLGQGPEFLIYFQGTGAADDSGLPNDRFFAVRPEGSVSTLKIQRTERGDSAVYLCASSLYSRGQSSYEQYFGPGTRLTVT.

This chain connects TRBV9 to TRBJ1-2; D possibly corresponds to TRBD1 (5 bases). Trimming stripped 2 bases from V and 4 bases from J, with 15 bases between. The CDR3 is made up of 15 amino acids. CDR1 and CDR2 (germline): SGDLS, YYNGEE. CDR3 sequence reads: CASSVTLTGVYGYTF. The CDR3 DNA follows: TGTGCCAGCAGCGTTACCCTAACGGGGGTCTATGGCTACACCTTC.

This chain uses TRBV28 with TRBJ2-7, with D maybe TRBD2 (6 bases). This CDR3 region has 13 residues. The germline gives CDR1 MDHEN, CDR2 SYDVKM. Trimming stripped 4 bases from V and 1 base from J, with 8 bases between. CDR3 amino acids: CASSSGLSYEQYF. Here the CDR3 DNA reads TGTGCCAGCAGTTCCGGACTATCCTACGAGCAGTACTTC.

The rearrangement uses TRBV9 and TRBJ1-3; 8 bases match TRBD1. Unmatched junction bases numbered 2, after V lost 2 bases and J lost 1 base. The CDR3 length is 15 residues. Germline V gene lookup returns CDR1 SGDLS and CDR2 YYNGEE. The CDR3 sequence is CASSVQGASGNTIYF. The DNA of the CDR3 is TGTGCCAGCAGCGTTCAGGGGGCATCTGGAAACACCATATATTTT.

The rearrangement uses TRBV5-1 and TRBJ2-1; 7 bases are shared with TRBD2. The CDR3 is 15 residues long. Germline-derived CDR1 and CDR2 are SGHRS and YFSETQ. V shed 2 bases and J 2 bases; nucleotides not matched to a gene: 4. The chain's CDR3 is CASSLLAGTYNEQFF. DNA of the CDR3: TGCGCCAGCAGCTTATTAGCGGGCACCTACAATGAGCAGTTCTTC.

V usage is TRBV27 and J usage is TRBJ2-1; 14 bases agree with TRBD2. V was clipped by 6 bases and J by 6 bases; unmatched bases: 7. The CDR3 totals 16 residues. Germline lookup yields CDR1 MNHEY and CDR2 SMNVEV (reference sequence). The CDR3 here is CASSLRLAGGLNEQFF. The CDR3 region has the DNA TGTGCCAGCAGCCTAAGACTAGCGGGGGGGCTCAATGAGCAGTTCTTC.

The CDR3 protein is CASSPLQGTSINEQFF. DNA of the CDR3: TGTGCCAGCAGTCCTCTCCAGGGGACTAGCATTAATGAGCAGTTCTTC. This sequence joins TRBV6-6 and TRBJ2-1; TRBD2 agrees at 9 bases. CDR1 is MNHNY and CDR2 is SVGAGI in the germline V gene (reference sequence). The CDR3 is 16 residues long. The V gene end was trimmed by 5 bases and the J gene end by 7 bases; junction bases not matched to a gene: 12.

DNA of the CDR3: TGTGCCAGCAGCACCGGGACAGGGGGCGAGCAGTACTTC. Translating gives CASSTGTGGEQYF. The V and J genes are TRBV7-2 and TRBJ2-7; 11 bases are shared with TRBD1. The CDR3 length is 13 residues. After removal of 5 bases from V and 6 bases from J, the junction contained 3 bases not matched to a gene. The V gene's germline CDR1 is SGHTA and CDR2 FQGNSA.

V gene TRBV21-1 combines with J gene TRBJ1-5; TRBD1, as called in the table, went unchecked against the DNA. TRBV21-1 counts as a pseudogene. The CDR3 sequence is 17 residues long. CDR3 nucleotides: TGTGCCAGCAGCACCCACAGGGGGCGCACGGGCAATCAGCCCCAGCATTTT. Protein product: CASSTHRGRTGNQPQHF.

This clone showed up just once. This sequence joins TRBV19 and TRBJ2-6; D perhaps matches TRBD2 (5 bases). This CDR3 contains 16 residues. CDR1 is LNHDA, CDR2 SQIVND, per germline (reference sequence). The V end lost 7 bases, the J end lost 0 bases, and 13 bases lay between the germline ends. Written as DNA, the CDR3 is TGTGCCAGTACCCGAGGACTGACCTCTGGGGCCAACGTCCTGACTTTC. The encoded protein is CASTRGLTSGANVLTF. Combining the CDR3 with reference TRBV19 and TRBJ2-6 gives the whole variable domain DGGITQSPKYLFRKEGQNVTLSCEQNLNHDAMYWYRQDPGQGLRLIYYSQIVNDFQKGDIAEGYSVSREKKESFPLTVTSAQKNPTAFYLCASTRGLTSGANVLTFGAGSRLTVL.

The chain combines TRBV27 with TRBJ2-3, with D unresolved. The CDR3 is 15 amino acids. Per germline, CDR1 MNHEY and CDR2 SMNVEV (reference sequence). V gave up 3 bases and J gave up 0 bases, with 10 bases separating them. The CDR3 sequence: CASSFRWASTDTQYF. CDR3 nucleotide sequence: TGTGCCAGCAGTTTTCGTTGGGCTAGCACAGATACGCAGTATTTT.

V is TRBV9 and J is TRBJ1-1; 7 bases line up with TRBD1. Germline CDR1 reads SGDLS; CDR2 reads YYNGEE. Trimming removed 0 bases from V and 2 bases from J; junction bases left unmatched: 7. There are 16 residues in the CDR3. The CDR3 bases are TGTGCCAGCAGCGTAGCTCCCGGGACAGCCAACACTGAAGCTTTCTTT. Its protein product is CASSVAPGTANTEAFF.

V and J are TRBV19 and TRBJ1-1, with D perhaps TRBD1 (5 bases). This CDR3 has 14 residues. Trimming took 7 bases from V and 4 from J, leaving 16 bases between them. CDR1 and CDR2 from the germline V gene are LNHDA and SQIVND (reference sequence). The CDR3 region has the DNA TGTGCCAGTATGGAAAGGGCAGGGATCACTGAAGCTTTCTTT. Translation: CASMERAGITEAFF.